The clone carrying this T cell receptor beta chain was detected a few times. Its antigen is still unknown. Hyperthyroidism in the patients, aged 18 to 65, was newly diagnosed and under 2 months in duration. Used for diagnoses were clinical symptoms, serum thyroxine and TRAb, thyroid ultrasound and orbital computed tomography. This sample was included in a study of T cells in Graves' hyperthyroidism and ophthalmopathy. Study observations and caveats: Most thyroid clonotypes expanded above 0.001 appeared in blood too. Using 13 V-J features, a model discriminated ophthalmopathy from stable hyperthyroidism.

Trimming shortened V by 3 bases and J by 12 bases, and 17 bases separated the two germline ends. The CDR3 extends over 14 amino acids. Germline values: CDR1 KGHDR, CDR2 SFDVKD. RNA transcripts were the template for amplifying TCR beta CDR3 regions. HTBI primers were the set used in a first-round RT-PCR of the TCR CDR3. MiXCR, applied by TCRdb to the multiplex PCR reads, yields one record per CDR3 protein. The sample lists about 360,000 distinct CDR3 sequences, about 13% occurring once. The rearrangement links TRBV24-1 to TRBJ2-1, with D perhaps TRBD1 (5 bases). Sample: blood. The sequence derives from a young woman with Graves' hyperthyroidism. The CDR3 reads CATSDPARRGRQFF. CDR3 coding DNA: TGTGCCACCAGTGATCCCGCCCGAAGGGGCAGGCAGTTCTTC.